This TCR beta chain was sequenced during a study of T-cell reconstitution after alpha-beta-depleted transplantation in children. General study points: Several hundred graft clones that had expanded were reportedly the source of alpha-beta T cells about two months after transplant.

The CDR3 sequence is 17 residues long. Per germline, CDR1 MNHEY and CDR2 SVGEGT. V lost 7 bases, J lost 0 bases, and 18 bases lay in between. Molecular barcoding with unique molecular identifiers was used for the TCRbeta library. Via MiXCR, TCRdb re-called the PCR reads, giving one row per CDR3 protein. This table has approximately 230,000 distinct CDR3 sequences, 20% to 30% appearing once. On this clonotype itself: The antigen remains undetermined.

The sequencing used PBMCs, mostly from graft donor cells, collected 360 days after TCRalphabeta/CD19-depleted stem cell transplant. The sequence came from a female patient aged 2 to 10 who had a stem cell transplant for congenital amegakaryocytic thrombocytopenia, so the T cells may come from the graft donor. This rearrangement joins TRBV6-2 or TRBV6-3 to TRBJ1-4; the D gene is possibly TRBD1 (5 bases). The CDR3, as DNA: TGTGCCAGCACCGATCGCGGGGGGAGTGCAACTAATGAAAAACTGTTTTTT. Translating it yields CASTDRGGSATNEKLFF.